What follows are 21 T cell receptor beta chains derived from one specimen sequenced in a study of breast tumors, draining lymph nodes, adjacent tissues. TCRdb reprocessed the multiplex PCR reads via MiXCR and lists one record per CDR3 protein. The table has tens of thousands of distinct CDR3 sequences, roughly 30% seen once; the top ten hold over 6.5%. Breast cancer patients provided tissue from their axillary draining lymph nodes. Sequenced: axillary lymph node tissue. These receptors came from a female donor with breast cancer. Some clones in this sample may be carry-over from other donors' samples.

This clonotype was counted at least ten times. V is TRBV4-2 and J is TRBJ2-7, with D tentatively TRBD2 (5 bases). This CDR3 has 15 residues. V was trimmed by 4 bases and J by 6 bases, leaving 19 bases between them. Germline V CDR1 and CDR2: LGHNA, YNFKEQ. CDR3 nucleotides: TGTGCCAGCAGCCGAGCAGGTTCGGAGGCCACCGAGCAGTACTTC. Translated: CASSRAGSEATEQYF.

This clonotype occurred many times. The J gene is TRBJ2-1, the V gene TRBV7-8, with a possible D match to TRBD1 (6 bases). CDR3 length: 15 residues. The V and J ends lost 3 bases and 0 bases respectively, with 9 bases between them. Per germline, CDR1 SGHVS and CDR2 FQNEAQ. The chain's CDR3 is CASSFGTNSYNEQFF. As DNA, the CDR3 is TGTGCCAGCAGCTTCGGGACAAACTCCTACAATGAGCAGTTCTTC.

Comments on this clonotype: Because the CDR3 is missing its conserved closing phenylalanine or tryptophan, this is likely a read error. The chain carries TRBV6-2 or TRBV6-3 and TRBJ2-1; TRBD2 matches at 8 bases. The V segment lost 5 bases and the J segment 9 bases; nucleotides outside the gene matches: 12. The CDR3 has 15 residues. Germline values: CDR1 MNHEY, CDR2 SVGEGT. CDR3 in DNA: TGTGCCAGCAGTACGAGGACTAGCAGTCTAAGTGAGCAGTTCCTC. Translation gives CASSTRTSSLSEQFL.

In DNA form, the CDR3 reads TGCAGCGTTCTAGACAGGGTGGGAGATACGCAGTATTTT. The encoded protein is CSVLDRVGDTQYF. V and J are TRBV29-1 and TRBJ2-3; 7 bases agree with TRBD1. Germline values: CDR1 SQVTM, CDR2 ANQGSEA. This CDR3 has 13 amino acids. V trimming: 5 bases; J trimming: 5 bases; junction bases outside the gene matches: 7.

Ten or more counts support this clonotype. J is TRBJ1-4 and V is TRBV20-1; D might be TRBD1 (6 bases). Germline V gene lookup returns CDR1 DFQATT and CDR2 SNEGSKA (reference sequence). The CDR3 length is 12 residues. V was pared by 0 bases and J by 7 bases, with 6 bases between. DNA of the CDR3: TGCAGTGCTAGAGAACAGGGTGAAAAACTGTTTTTT. Amino acids: CSAREQGEKLFF.

This clonotype was picked up many times. The V and J genes are TRBV5-1 and TRBJ2-1, with D possibly TRBD2 on 6 matching bases. The germline gives CDR1 SGHRS, CDR2 YFSETQ. The V end lost 3 bases, the J end lost 5 bases, and 12 bases lay between the germline ends. The CDR3 spans 14 residues. The CDR3 protein is CASSSRLENNEQFF. For the CDR3, the DNA is TGCGCCAGCAGCTCCAGACTAGAGAACAATGAGCAGTTCTTC.

A single count supports this clonotype. Because the CDR3 is missing its conserved closing phenylalanine or tryptophan, this is likely a read error. The chain uses TRBV9 and TRBJ2-6, with TRBD1 matching 7 bases. CDR1 and CDR2 (germline): SGDLS, YYNGEE. After removal of 0 bases from V and 1 base from J, the junction contained 1 base not matched to a gene. The CDR3 spans 16 residues. CDR3 nucleotides: TGTGCCAGCAGCGTAGGACAGGGATCTGGGGCCAACGTCCTGACTCTC. It specifies CASSVGQGSGANVLTL.

This clonotype was recorded many times. The J gene is TRBJ2-3, the V gene TRBV5-6; D ambiguous. V shed 6 bases and J shed 2 bases, with 13 bases lying between them. Per the germline V gene, CDR1 is SGHDT and CDR2 is YYEEEE. This CDR3 is built from 14 residues. The chain's CDR3 is CASISARNTDTQYF. In DNA, the CDR3 is TGTGCCAGCATTTCGGCGCGTAACACAGATACGCAGTATTTT.

The chain employs TRBV5-8 and TRBJ1-5; the D is unclear. CDR1 is SGHTS, CDR2 YDEGEE, per germline. The CDR3 sequence is 15 residues long. V gave up 0 bases and J gave up 0 bases, with 7 bases separating them. In nucleotides, the CDR3 is TGTGCCAGCAGCTTGGGGTGGACTAGCAATCAGCCCCAGCATTTT. Protein sequence: CASSLGWTSNQPQHF.

Note on this clonotype: One end of the junction fails to match germline, which may point to a read error. J is TRBJ1-1 and V is TRBV14; D unclear. The CDR3 is made up of 14 amino acids. Germline assignment: CDR1 SGHDN and CDR2 FVKESK. The CDR3: CASSLNRGGGEASF. In nucleotides, the CDR3 is TGTGCCAGCAGCCTAAACCGAGGTGGAGGTGAAGCTTCCTTT.

As regards this clonotype: Its ends do not fully match the called genes, so a read error is possible. The chain uses TRBV7-9 and TRBJ1-2; no reliable D call. Germline values: CDR1 SEHNR, CDR2 FQNEAQ (reference sequence). The CDR3 contains 11 residues. CDR3 sequence (DNA): TGTGCCAACAGCTTGAGGCAGATCCACACCTTC. It yields the protein CANSLRQIHTF.

J is TRBJ2-5 and V is TRBV20-1; 12 positions match TRBD2. V lost 5 bases and J lost 4; bases outside the gene matches: 8. Germline CDR1 reads DFQATT; CDR2 reads SNEGSKA (reference sequence). The CDR3 sequence is 15 residues long. The CDR3 is CSAPPPGLAGETQYF. CDR3 nucleotide sequence: TGCAGTGCTCCTCCTCCGGGACTAGCGGGAGAGACCCAGTACTTC.

This chain connects TRBV5-1 to TRBJ1-1; no reliable D call. Trimming cost V 4 bases and J 0 bases, with 7 bases left between them. The CDR3 consists of 13 residues. The germline V gene encodes CDR1 SGHRS and CDR2 YFSETQ. The CDR3 here is CASSSGMNTEAFF. The CDR3, as DNA: TGCGCCAGCAGCAGCGGGATGAACACTGAAGCTTTCTTT.

This clonotype was seen ten or more times. This may arise from a read error, as a much more abundant clone is one base away. This rearrangement joins TRBV20-1 to TRBJ1-2; unclear D gene. Per germline, CDR1 DFQATT and CDR2 SNEGSKA (reference sequence). The CDR3 has 12 amino acids. CDR3 in amino acids: CSALEINYGSTF. In DNA, the CDR3 is TGCAGTGCACTGGAGATTAACTATGGCTCCACCTTC.

This chain uses TRBV2 with TRBJ2-5, with D maybe TRBD2 (6 bases). V lost 6 bases and J 2 bases, leaving 13 bases between the germline ends. CDR1 and CDR2 (germline): SNHLY, FYNNEI. The CDR3 sequence is 14 residues long. The CDR3 is CASRLAGRQETQYF. The CDR3 bases are TGTGCCAGCAGATTGGCGGGACGTCAAGAGACCCAGTACTTC.

This clonotype came up many times. The rearrangement links TRBV6-2 or TRBV6-3 to TRBJ2-1, with D perhaps given as TRBD1 or TRBD2 (6 bases each). The CDR3 totals 12 residues. Trimming took 7 bases from V and 8 from J, leaving 12 bases between them. The germline gives CDR1 MNHEY, CDR2 SVGEGT. The CDR3 DNA reads as TGTGCCAGCAAAGCCGGGGGCTATGAGCAGTTCTTC. It codes for CASKAGGYEQFF.

This clonotype showed up many times. V is TRBV4-1 and J is TRBJ1-2; the D is unclear. V shed 2 bases and J shed 5 bases, with 6 bases lying between them. The length of the CDR3 is 12 residues. Germline CDR1 MGHRA, CDR2 YSYEKL. This CDR3 is CASSQSQYGYTF. The CDR3 DNA reads TGCGCCAGCAGCCAATCCCAGTATGGCTACACCTTC.

V usage is TRBV6-2 or TRBV6-3 and J usage is TRBJ1-1, with D perhaps TRBD1 (6 bases). The V and J ends lost 0 bases and 4 bases respectively, with 12 bases between them. Per the germline V gene, CDR1 is MNHEY and CDR2 is SVGEGT. The CDR3 runs to 15 residues. The DNA for the CDR3 is TGTGCCAGCAGTTACTCGGGGGGGCGGGGCACTGAAGCTTTCTTT. The encoded protein is CASSYSGGRGTEAFF.

This clonotype has more than one count but fewer than ten. DNA for the CDR3: TGTGCCAGCAGAGGATGGACAGCTAACACTGAAGCTTTCTTT. Translation gives CASRGWTANTEAFF. The chain employs TRBV6-5 and TRBJ1-1, with D perhaps TRBD1 (6 bases). The V gene lost 6 bases and the J gene lost 2 bases, with 13 bases spanning the gap. Germline V gene lookup returns CDR1 MNHEY and CDR2 SVGAGI. The CDR3 extends over 14 amino acids.

This clonotype was picked up a small number of times. The chain carries TRBV7-9 and TRBJ1-1; D is ambiguous. The germline V and J ends were trimmed by 3 bases and 0 bases, with 5 bases remaining between them. The CDR3 consists of 13 residues. The germline CDR1 and CDR2 sequences are SEHNR and FQNEAQ (reference sequence). Here the CDR3 DNA reads TGTGCCAGCAGCTTTGGACTGAACACTGAAGCTTTCTTT. It codes for CASSFGLNTEAFF.

A few counts support this clonotype. A much larger clone differs from this one at a single base, so this may be a read error. V usage is TRBV6-2 or TRBV6-3 and J usage is TRBJ1-2, with D unresolved. CDR1 is MNHEY and CDR2 is SVGEGT in the germline V gene. The ends were cut back, 8 bases at V and 2 bases at J, with 9 bases in the middle. The CDR3 consists of 12 residues. CDR3 sequence: CASSHANYGYTF. CDR3 in DNA: TGTGCCAGCTCACACGCCAACTATGGCTACACCTTC.